Listed below are T cell receptor beta chains from one sample, sequenced in a study of shared clonotypes between healthy human individuals. Assay used: immunoSEQ multiplex PCR; TCRdb lists only in-frame clones, some missing. The table has some 2 million clones, 85% to 95% seen once. The material sequenced was naive CD8+ T cells sorted from blood. These receptors were taken from a man between 18 and 29 years old in good health. Each CDR3 is given without its conserved first and last residue.

v_gene	j_gene	CDR3aa
TRBV5-4	TRBJ2-7	ASSLYGTGTEQY
TRBV7-9	TRBJ2-7	ASSLTPGQGAYEQY
TRBV6-6	TRBJ2-7	ASSYRGYEQY
TRBV6-1	TRBJ1-4	ASSGEKLF
TRBV7-8	TRBJ1-2	ASSSMGGIDYGYT
TRBV7-9	TRBJ2-3	ASSPERTDTQY
TRBV21-1	TRBJ2-2	ASSEKEVAGGLNGELF
TRBV28	TRBJ2-7	ASGTGGATYEQY
TRBV10-3	TRBJ2-7	AISEAPGQPSYEQY
TRBV6-5	TRBJ2-1	ASSYSRTSGINEQF
TRBV13	TRBJ1-2	ASSLRESKGVANYGYT
TRBV7-9	TRBJ2-3	ASSFPAGTKDDTQY
TRBV27	TRBJ2-1	ASSLGGERNEQF
TRBV7-6	TRBJ1-5	ARFFDSLNQPQH
TRBV7-9	TRBJ1-2	ASATSTALTDNYGYT
TRBV9	TRBJ2-2	ASSVSGVGELF
TRBV5-1	TRBJ2-2	ASSFEVQSGELF
TRBV19	TRBJ1-6	ASSILGRYNSPLH
TRBV7-9	TRBJ2-5	ASSLGTPNQETQY
TRBV28	TRBJ2-2	ASFPHSTGELF
TRBV10-3	TRBJ2-7	ATEREGSYEQY
TRBV5-6	TRBJ1-6	ASSVDRVYNSPLH
TRBV2	TRBJ2-7	ASSDNFGESSYEQY
TRBV7-9	TRBJ2-1	ASLPDPGQDPNEQF
TRBV30	TRBJ1-3	AWSLSSSNTIY
TRBV9	TRBJ1-2	ASSATGDGTNYGYT
TRBV27	TRBJ1-5	ASKTGGTNQPQH
TRBV2	TRBJ2-2	ASSPTSGVFNRELF
TRBV4-1	TRBJ2-7	ASSHGQGYEQY
TRBV9	TRBJ2-3	ASQEGTDTQY
TRBV4-2	TRBJ2-3	ASSPSSAGDTQY
TRBV9	TRBJ1-1	ASSVAGLDTEAF
TRBV28	TRBJ2-1	ASRGPRGDPDNEQF
TRBV15	TRBJ1-4	ATSQITANEKLF
TRBV23-1	TRBJ1-5	ASSQFRDDNQPQH
TRBV6-5	TRBJ1-1	ASSNGGYTEAF
TRBV13	TRBJ2-7	ASSNSGYRGLYEQY
TRBV5-1	TRBJ2-7	ARPGAGTGAKRSSYEQY
TRBV4-1	TRBJ2-3	ASSQAGPTDTQY
TRBV5-1	TRBJ2-1	ASSLGPGQGSYNEQF
TRBV9	TRBJ2-3	ASSGPLAGAADTQY
TRBV4-3	TRBJ2-2	ASSQGVMGYTGELF
TRBV5-6	TRBJ2-3	ASSSRGGARDTQY